Listed here are 14 T cell receptor beta chains from one sample, sequenced in a study of cytomegalovirus exposure and HLA in healthy donors. Measured with immunoSEQ multiplex PCR; TCRdb has only the in-frame clones, and not every one. The sample has about 200,000 clones; 70% to 90% are singletons. The sequenced sample consisted of PBMCs. These TCRs come from a woman younger than 30 in good health and CMV-seronegative.

V is TRBV29-1 and J is TRBJ1-1; no reliable D call. There are 13 residues in the CDR3. The ends were cut back, 5 bases at V and 3 bases at J, with 13 bases in the middle. Germline lookup yields CDR1 SQVTM and CDR2 ANQGSEA. CDR3 in amino acids: CSVKRADHTEAFF. CDR3 in DNA: TGCAGCGTTAAAAGGGCCGATCACACTGAAGCTTTCTTT.

This clone was counted between two and nine times. V is TRBV6-5 and J is TRBJ1-6; 10 nucleotides match TRBD1. J gave up 10 bases and V 6 bases, and 9 bases lay outside the gene matches. CDR1 is MNHEY, CDR2 SVGAGI, per germline. The CDR3 has 15 amino acids. CDR3 in amino acids: CASRPGQGMRSPLHF. In DNA form, the CDR3 reads TGTGCCAGCAGGCCGGGACAGGGGATGAGATCACCCCTCCACTTT.

This chain links TRBV18 with TRBJ1-1, with a weak D call TRBD1 (6 bases). Germline V gene data show CDR1 as KGHSH and CDR2 as LQKENI. Trimming stripped 5 bases from V and 4 bases from J, with 11 bases between. This CDR3 is built from 13 residues. DNA of the CDR3: TGTGCCAGCTCATCACAGGGTGGCACTGAAGCTTTCTTT. As protein: CASSSQGGTEAFF.

The chain has TRBV2 and TRBJ2-7, with 14 positions matching TRBD2. Germline CDR1 SNHLY, CDR2 FYNNEI. With V trimmed by 3 bases and J by 5 bases, 15 bases remained unmatched. The CDR3 is made up of 19 amino acids. The CDR3 loop reads CASSDFEPGTSGRSNEQYF. The CDR3 bases are TGTGCCAGCAGTGACTTCGAACCCGGGACTAGCGGGAGAAGTAACGAGCAGTACTTC.

This chain connects TRBV25-1 to TRBJ2-3; 8 positions agree with TRBD1. V shed 4 bases, J shed 5 bases, and the junction held 5 bases outside the gene matches. The CDR3 has 14 residues. Germline CDR1 MGHDK, CDR2 SYGVNS. The CDR3 DNA follows: TGTGCCAGCAGTGTCCAGGGGGCCGGAGATACGCAGTATTTT. Translated, it gives CASSVQGAGDTQYF.

The chain uses TRBV2 and TRBJ2-1, with 7 bases lining up with TRBD2. Trimming cost V 9 bases and J 6 bases; bases outside gene matches: 11. CDR1 and CDR2 (germline): SNHLY, FYNNEI. The CDR3 is 14 residues long. CDR3 amino acids: CARGGSGEPNEQFF. CDR3 nucleotide sequence: TGTGCCAGGGGTGGAAGCGGGGAACCCAATGAGCAGTTCTTC.

The chain uses TRBV7-8 and TRBJ1-5, with a weak D call TRBD1 (5 bases). Trimming removed 6 bases from V and 0 bases from J, with 18 bases in between. CDR3 length: 17 amino acids. The germline gives CDR1 SGHVS, CDR2 FQNEAQ. The CDR3 here is CASSSNGGPYSNQPQHF. As DNA, the CDR3 is TGTGCCAGCAGTTCCAACGGGGGACCGTATAGCAATCAGCCCCAGCATTTT. The entire variable domain, with the rest obtained from reference TRBV7-8 and TRBJ1-5, is as follows: GAGVSQSPRYKVAKRGQDVALRCDPISGHVSLFWYQQALGQGPEFLTYFQNEAQLDKSGLPSDRFFAERPEGSVSTLKIQRTQQEDSAVYLCASSSNGGPYSNQPQHFGDGTRLSIL.

This chain connects TRBV2 to TRBJ1-4; a possible D gene is TRBD1 (5 bases). V was pared by 6 bases and J by 8 bases, with 16 bases between. Germline V gene data show CDR1 as SNHLY and CDR2 as FYNNEI. There are 14 residues in the CDR3. The CDR3 loop reads CASRKEGLGEKLFF. The CDR3 DNA sequence: TGTGCCAGCAGGAAGGAGGGGCTCGGCGAAAAACTGTTTTTT.

The chain carries TRBV29-1 and TRBJ2-3; 7 positions agree with TRBD1. Germline V gives CDR1 SQVTM, CDR2 ANQGSEA. This CDR3 has 12 residues. Germline trimming cut 0 bases from V and 7 bases from J; bases unmatched to any gene: 1. The CDR3: CSVEEQGNTQYF. Here the CDR3 DNA reads TGCAGCGTTGAAGAACAGGGGAATACGCAGTATTTT.

This clone appeared once. This chain links TRBV19 with TRBJ2-5, with D possibly TRBD1 on 7 matching bases. The CDR3 consists of 15 residues. Germline assignment: CDR1 LNHDA and CDR2 SQIVND (reference sequence). The V end was cut by 2 bases, the J end by 5 bases, with 15 bases between. CDR3 amino acids: CASSINLAGGETQYF. The DNA of the CDR3 is TGTGCCAGTAGTATAAATTTGGCAGGGGGGGAGACCCAGTACTTC.

The V gene is TRBV5-1, the J gene TRBJ2-7, with 11 nucleotides matching TRBD1. The V gene end was trimmed by 1 base and the J gene end by 6 bases; junction bases not matched to a gene: 3. The CDR3 is 14 residues long. Germline V gives CDR1 SGHRS, CDR2 YFSETQ. The CDR3 DNA is TGCGCCAGCAGCTTGCGGACAGGGGGCTCCGAGCAGTACTTC. Translated: CASSLRTGGSEQYF.

CDR3 protein: CASSLPPVGPGSPLHF. CDR3 sequence (DNA): TGTGCCAGCAGCCTCCCCCCCGTGGGACCCGGTTCACCCCTCCACTTT. V usage is TRBV14 and J usage is TRBJ1-6; a possible D gene is TRBD1 (5 bases). There are 16 residues in the CDR3. Trimming cost V 4 bases and J 9 bases, with 19 bases left between them. Germline CDR1 is SGHDN and CDR2 is FVKESK.

The chain recombines TRBV5-1 with TRBJ1-4; no firm D call. Germline CDR1 and CDR2: SGHRS and YFSETQ. Between the trimmed V and J ends, which lost 2 bases and 0 bases, there was a span of 5 bases. This CDR3 is 14 amino acids long. The CDR3 DNA reads TGCGCCAGCAGCTTTGGAGCAACTAATGAAAAACTGTTTTTT. Its protein is CASSFGATNEKLFF.

The chain recombines TRBV7-8 with TRBJ2-5, with a possible D match to TRBD1 (5 bases). CDR1 and CDR2 from the germline V gene are SGHVS and FQNEAQ. The ends were cut back, 5 bases at V and 5 bases at J, with 21 bases in the middle. This CDR3 is 16 amino acids long. The CDR3 DNA follows: TGTGCCAGCAGCATAGGCCGCGGCAGGGTCGTGGAGACCCAGTACTTC. This codes for CASSIGRGRVVETQYF.